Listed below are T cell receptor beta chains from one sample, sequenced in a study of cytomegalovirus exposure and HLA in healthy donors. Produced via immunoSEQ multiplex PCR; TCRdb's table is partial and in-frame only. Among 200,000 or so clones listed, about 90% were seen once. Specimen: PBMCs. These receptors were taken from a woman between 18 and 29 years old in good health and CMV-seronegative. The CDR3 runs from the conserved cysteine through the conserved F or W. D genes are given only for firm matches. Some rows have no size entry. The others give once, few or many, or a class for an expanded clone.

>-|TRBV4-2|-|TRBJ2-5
TGTGCCAGCAGCCCCTTATTGCGGGAGACCCAGTACTTC
CASSPLLRETQYF
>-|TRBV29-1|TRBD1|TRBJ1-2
TGCAGCGTTCCGGGGGACAGGGGGCTTGGCTACACCTTC
CSVPGDRGLGYTF
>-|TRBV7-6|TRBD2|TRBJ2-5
TGTGCCAGCAGCTTCCGGTTAAGAGGTCTTAGCGGGACTAAGGGAGAGACCCAGTACTTC
CASSFRLRGLSGTKGETQYF
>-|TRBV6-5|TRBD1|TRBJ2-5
TGTGCCAGCAGTTACTCGAGGACAGGTCAAATGACCCAGTACTTC
CASSYSRTGQMTQYF
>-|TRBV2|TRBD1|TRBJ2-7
TGTGCCAGCAGTGAGACAGGGGGTACCTACGAGCAGTACTTC
CASSETGGTYEQYF
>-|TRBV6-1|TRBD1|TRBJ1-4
TGTGCCAGCCTCGGGGGACAGATCCTTAATGAAAAACTGTTTTTT
CASLGGQILNEKLFF
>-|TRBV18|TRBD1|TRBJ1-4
TGTGCCAGCTCACCGGGACAGGATGAAAAACTGTTTTTT
CASSPGQDEKLFF
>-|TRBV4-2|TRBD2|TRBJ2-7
TGTGCCAGCAGCCAACCCCAGCGGGACTCTAAACAGTACTTC
CASSQPQRDSKQYF
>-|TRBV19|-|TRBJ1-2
TGTGCCAGTAGTAACCGGGGGATTGGCCCCCCCAACTATGGCTACACCTTC
CASSNRGIGPPNYGYTF
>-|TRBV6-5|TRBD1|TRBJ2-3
TGTGCCAGCGGACAGGGAGTAACAGATACGCAGTATTTT
CASGQGVTDTQYF
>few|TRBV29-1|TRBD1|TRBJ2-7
TGCAGCGTTACGGACAGGGGATACGAGCAGTACTTC
CSVTDRGYEQYF
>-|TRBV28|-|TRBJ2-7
TGTGCCAGCAATCCCCTCCGGTTCCGCGAGCAGTACTTC
CASNPLRFREQYF
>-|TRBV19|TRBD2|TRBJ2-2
TGTGCCAGTAGTATCCCCGTCGGCGGGAGGAACACCGGGGAGCTGTTTTTT
CASSIPVGGRNTGELFF
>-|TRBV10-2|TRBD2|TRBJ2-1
TGCGCCAGCAGCCGGGGACTAGGTCCCCACAATGAGCAGTTCTTC
CASSRGLGPHNEQFF
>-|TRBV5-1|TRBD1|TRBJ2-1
TGCGCCAGCAGATCCATGACAGGGACCTACAATGAGCAGTTCTTC
CASRSMTGTYNEQFF
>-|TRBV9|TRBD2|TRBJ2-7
TGTGCCAGCAGCGCCGGGACTAGCGGGAGCCTCTTCTACGAGCAGTACTTC
CASSAGTSGSLFYEQYF